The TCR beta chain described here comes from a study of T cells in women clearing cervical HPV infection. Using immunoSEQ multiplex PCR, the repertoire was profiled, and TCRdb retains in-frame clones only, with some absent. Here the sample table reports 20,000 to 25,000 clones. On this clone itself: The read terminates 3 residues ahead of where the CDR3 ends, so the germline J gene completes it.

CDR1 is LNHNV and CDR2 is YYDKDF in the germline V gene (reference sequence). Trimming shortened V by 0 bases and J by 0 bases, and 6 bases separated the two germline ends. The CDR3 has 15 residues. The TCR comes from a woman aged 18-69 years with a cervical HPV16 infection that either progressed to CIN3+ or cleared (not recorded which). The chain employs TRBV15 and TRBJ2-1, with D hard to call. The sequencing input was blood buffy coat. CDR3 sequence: CATSREASSYNEQFF. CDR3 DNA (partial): TGTGCCACCAGCAGAGAAGCGAGCTCCTACAATGAG.